One sample yielded the 18 T cell receptor beta chains listed below, sequenced in a study of blood T cell repertoires in COVID-19. Using immunoSEQ multiplex PCR, the repertoire was profiled, and TCRdb retains in-frame clones only, with some absent. The sample consists of around 330,000 clones, around 85% of them appearing once. The sample was PBMCs or T cells enriched from blood (not recorded which). These receptors originate from a woman between 25 and 40 years old who had been exposed to COVID-19.

The gene calls are TRBV19 and TRBJ1-6; 8 nucleotides align to TRBD1. Unmatched junction bases numbered 5, after V lost 6 bases and J lost 7 bases. Germline V gives CDR1 LNHDA, CDR2 SQIVND (reference sequence). The CDR3 has 14 amino acids. CDR3: CASRVDRANSPLHF. The CDR3, as DNA: TGTGCCAGTAGGGTGGACAGGGCGAATTCACCCCTCCACTTT.

The gene calls are TRBV19 and TRBJ1-2, with 7 bases lining up with TRBD1. The germline V gene encodes CDR1 LNHDA and CDR2 SQIVND (reference sequence). Trimming at V came to 7 bases and at J to 4 bases, leaving 15 bases not matched to a gene. The CDR3 has 16 residues. CDR3 sequence reads: CASNLGDSRNLYGYTF. The DNA of the CDR3 is TGTGCCAGTAACCTAGGGGACAGTCGAAACCTCTATGGCTACACCTTC.

This rearrangement joins TRBV6-5 to TRBJ1-5, with 7 bases fitting TRBD1. V gave up 4 bases and J gave up 2 bases; unmatched junction bases: 2. The CDR3 runs 14 residues. The germline V gene has CDR1 MNHEY and CDR2 SVGAGI. CDR3 bases: TGTGCCAGCAGTTTAACAGGGGGCAATCAGCCCCAGCATTTT. It codes for CASSLTGGNQPQHF.

The chain has TRBV9 and TRBJ2-1; 10 nucleotides match TRBD2. The CDR3 length is 16 residues. Germline V CDR1 and CDR2: SGDLS, YYNGEE. V lost 3 bases to trimming and J lost 2 bases; unmatched junction nucleotides: 5. The CDR3 DNA reads TGTGCCAGCAGCGCCCTCAGCGGGGGGGCCTACAATGAGCAGTTCTTC. Translated: CASSALSGGAYNEQFF.

This chain uses TRBV28 with TRBJ2-7, with 7 bases matching TRBD1. The CDR3 spans 15 residues. V was clipped by 4 bases and J by 3 bases; unmatched bases: 9. The germline CDR1 and CDR2 sequences are MDHEN and SYDVKM. The DNA for the CDR3 is TGTGCCAGCAGTTCACACAGGGGCGACCGCTACGAGCAGTACTTC. As protein: CASSSHRGDRYEQYF.

The chain uses TRBV13 and TRBJ2-7; TRBD2 matches at 8 bases. CDR1 PRHDT and CDR2 FYEKMQ come from the germline V gene (reference sequence). The CDR3 runs to 13 residues. V trimming: 7 bases; J trimming: 2 bases; junction bases outside the gene matches: 4. CDR3 amino acids: CASNEGLAYEQYF. The DNA for the CDR3 is TGTGCCAGCAACGAGGGACTAGCCTACGAGCAGTACTTC.

The chain carries TRBV19 and TRBJ1-4, with 7 bases identical to TRBD1. The CDR3 spans 15 residues. The V segment lost 3 bases and the J segment 7 bases; nucleotides outside the gene matches: 8. The germline CDR1 and CDR2 sequences are LNHDA and SQIVND (reference sequence). The CDR3, as DNA: TGTGCCAGTAGTATTCGACAGGGCATTCGTGAAAAACTGTTTTTT. This translates into CASSIRQGIREKLFF.

The V gene is TRBV4-1, the J gene TRBJ2-1; 13 positions match TRBD2. Trimming took 5 bases from V and 8 from J; bases not matched to a gene: 6. The CDR3 covers 15 residues. Germline-derived CDR1 and CDR2 are MGHRA and YSYEKL. CDR3: CASSFRTSGGDEQFF. Here the CDR3 DNA reads TGCGCCAGCAGCTTCAGGACTAGCGGGGGCGATGAGCAGTTCTTC.

This clone showed up just once. The chain carries TRBV4-3 and TRBJ1-5, with TRBD1 as a possible D gene (6 bases). CDR1 is LGHNA and CDR2 is YSLEER in the germline V gene. V lost 3 bases, J lost 7 bases, and 16 bases lay in between. The CDR3 extends over 15 amino acids. As DNA, the CDR3 is TGCGCCAGCAGCCAGGGACGGGGGGCACACCAGCCCCAGCATTTT. This gives the protein CASSQGRGAHQPQHF.

V and J are TRBV2 and TRBJ2-3; 16 nucleotides line up with TRBD2. The CDR3 covers 20 residues. Per the germline V gene, CDR1 is SNHLY and CDR2 is FYNNEI. J gave up 6 bases and V 6 bases, and 18 bases lay outside the gene matches. The CDR3 nucleotides read TGTGCCAGCAGCCACACCTCAGGGGGACTAGCGGGAGGGCCGGAGGATACGCAGTATTTT. Encoded protein: CASSHTSGGLAGGPEDTQYF.

This chain joins TRBV5-6 and TRBJ2-1; 12 bases are shared with TRBD2. This CDR3 spans 16 amino acids. V dropped 5 bases and J dropped 6; count of bases not matched to a gene: 9. Germline loops: CDR1 SGHDT, CDR2 YYEEEE. The CDR3 DNA reads TGTGCCAGCAGTACACCTGGACTAGCGGGGTTCAATGAGCAGTTCTTC. It encodes CASSTPGLAGFNEQFF.

V and J are TRBV3-1 (or the pseudogene TRBV3-2) and TRBJ2-2; possible D gene TRBD2, 6 bases. CDR3 length: 15 amino acids. Deletions cut 4 bases from V and 2 bases from J, with 11 bases between. CDR1 is LGHDT, CDR2 YNNKEL, per germline (reference sequence). The CDR3 DNA sequence: TGTGCCAGCAGCCGCGGGGTGGGAAACACCGGGGAGCTGTTTTTT. It translates to CASSRGVGNTGELFF.

This rearrangement joins TRBV7-6 to TRBJ1-5; TRBD1 matches 8 bases. CDR1 and CDR2 from the germline V gene are SGHVS and FNYEAQ. With V trimmed by 1 base and J by 6 bases, 2 bases remained unmatched. The CDR3 loop spans 14 amino acids. CDR3 coding DNA: TGTGCCAGCAGCTTAGGGGGGACAGGTCAGCCCCAGCATTTT. It translates to CASSLGGTGQPQHF. The entire variable domain, with the rest obtained from reference TRBV7-6 and TRBJ1-5, is as follows: GAGVSQSPRYKVTKRGQDVALRCDPISGHVSLYWYRQALGQGPEFLTYFNYEAQQDKSGLPNDRFSAERPEGSISTLTIQRTEQRDSAMYRCASSLGGTGQPQHFGDGTRLSIL.

The table lists this clone with a count of one. This chain joins TRBV6-5 and TRBJ2-1; 9 positions match TRBD1. The V segment lost 7 bases and the J segment 3 bases; nucleotides outside the gene matches: 7. This CDR3 is built from 15 residues. Germline CDR1 reads MNHEY; CDR2 reads SVGAGI. CDR3: CASTVDRGSYNEQFF. CDR3 in DNA: TGTGCCAGCACCGTGGACAGGGGAAGCTACAATGAGCAGTTCTTC.

This chain links TRBV27 with TRBJ1-1; D is uncertain. Germline lookup yields CDR1 MNHEY and CDR2 SMNVEV (reference sequence). The CDR3 consists of 13 residues. The V end was cut by 8 bases, the J end by 10 bases, with 20 bases between. For the CDR3, the DNA is TGTGCCAGCGGAGGAAATGGTGCGGGGTCAGCTTTCTTT. Protein: CASGGNGAGSAFF.

Comments on this clone: This specimen includes other DNA sequences encoding the same CDR3. This chain joins TRBV7-8 and TRBJ2-2; 7 bases are shared with TRBD1. CDR3 length: 15 amino acids. The germline CDR1 and CDR2 sequences are SGHVS and FQNEAQ. Unmatched junction bases numbered 4, after V lost 4 bases and J lost 2 bases. The CDR3 is CASSSRQGNTGELFF. As DNA, the CDR3 is TGTGCCAGCAGCTCAAGACAGGGAAACACCGGGGAGCTGTTTTTT.

The chain has TRBV5-8 and TRBJ1-2; 7 bases agree with TRBD1. The CDR3 is 15 amino acids. CDR1 is SGHTS and CDR2 is YDEGEE in the germline V gene. The V gene end was trimmed by 2 bases and the J gene end by 5 bases; junction bases not matched to a gene: 9. CDR3 sequence (DNA): TGTGCCAGCAGCTTCCTTTCGACAGGGATATATGGCTACACCTTC. Translation gives CASSFLSTGIYGYTF.

This chain joins TRBV5-1 and TRBJ2-1, with TRBD2 matching over 14 bases. Losses at the gene ends were 2 bases for V and 9 bases for J; bases not matched to a gene: 4. CDR1 and CDR2 (germline): SGHRS, YFSETQ. The CDR3 contains 15 residues. This chain's CDR3 is CASSFRTSGGTEQFF. CDR3 bases: TGCGCCAGCAGCTTCAGGACTAGCGGGGGGACTGAGCAGTTCTTC.